This entry features one TCR beta chain sequence. Clones were sequenced by immunoSEQ multiplex PCR, and TCRdb holds only the in-frame ones, with some missing. The sample has around 250,000 clones; less than 90% are singletons. The data were taken from a study of blood T cell repertoires in COVID-19. Whole-study context: Researchers got acute and convalescent COVID-19 samples from the United States, Italy and Spain. Sample material is recorded as cDNA or gDNA derived from T cells, B-cell-depleted T cells, or PBMCs.

The CDR3 loop spans 14 amino acids. Trimming took 4 bases from V and 4 from J, leaving 13 bases between them. The germline V gene has CDR1 MDHEN and CDR2 SYDVKM. The chain uses TRBV28 and TRBJ1-2, with D perhaps matching TRBD1 (6 bases). The specimen sequenced was peripheral blood. The origin of this receptor is a man in his sixties with acute or convalescent COVID-19. CDR3 nucleotide sequence: TGTGCCAGCAGTTATGAGGGGGAAGGCTATGGCTACACCTTC. Encoded protein: CASSYEGEGYGYTF.